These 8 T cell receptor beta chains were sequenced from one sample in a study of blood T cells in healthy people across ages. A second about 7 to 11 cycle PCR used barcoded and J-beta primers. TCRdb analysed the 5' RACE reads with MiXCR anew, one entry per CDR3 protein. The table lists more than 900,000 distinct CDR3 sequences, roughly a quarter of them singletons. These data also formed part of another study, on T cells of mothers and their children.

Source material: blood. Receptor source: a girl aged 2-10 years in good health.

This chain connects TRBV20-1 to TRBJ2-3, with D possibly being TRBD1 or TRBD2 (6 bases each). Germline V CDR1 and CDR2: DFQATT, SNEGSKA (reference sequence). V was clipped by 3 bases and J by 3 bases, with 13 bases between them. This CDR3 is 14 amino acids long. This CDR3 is CSASLQGLTDTQYF. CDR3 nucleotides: TGCAGTGCTAGCTTACAGGGACTTACAGATACGCAGTATTTT.

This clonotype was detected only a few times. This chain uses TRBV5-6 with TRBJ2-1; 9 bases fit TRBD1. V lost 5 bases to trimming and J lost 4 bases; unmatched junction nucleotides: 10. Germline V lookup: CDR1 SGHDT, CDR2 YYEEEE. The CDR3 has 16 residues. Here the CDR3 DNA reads TGTGCCAGCAGTCCTTACCCGGGACAGGGTTACAATGAGCAGTTCTTC. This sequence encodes CASSPYPGQGYNEQFF.

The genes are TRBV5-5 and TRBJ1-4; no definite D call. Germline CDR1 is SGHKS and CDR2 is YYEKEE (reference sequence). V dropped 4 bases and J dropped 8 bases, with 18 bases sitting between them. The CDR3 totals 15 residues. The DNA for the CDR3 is TGTGCCAGCAGCCTGGACGTCCCCCCGCACGAAAAACTGTTTTTT. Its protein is CASSLDVPPHEKLFF.

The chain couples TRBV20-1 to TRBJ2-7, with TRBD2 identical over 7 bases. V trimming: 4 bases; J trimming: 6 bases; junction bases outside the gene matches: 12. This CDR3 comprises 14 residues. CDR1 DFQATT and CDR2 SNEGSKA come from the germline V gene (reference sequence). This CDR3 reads CSAIEAGVGGEQYF. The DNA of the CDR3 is TGCAGTGCTATTGAGGCGGGAGTTGGAGGCGAGCAGTACTTC.

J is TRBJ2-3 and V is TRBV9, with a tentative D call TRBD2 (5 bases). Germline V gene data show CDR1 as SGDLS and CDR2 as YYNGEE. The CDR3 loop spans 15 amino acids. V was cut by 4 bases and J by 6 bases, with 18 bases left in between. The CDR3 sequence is CASSPRPRESDTQYF. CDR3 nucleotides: TGTGCCAGCAGCCCACGGCCGAGGGAATCGGATACGCAGTATTTT.

The CDR3 nucleotides read TGTGCCAGCAGCCCGGGACAGGGAAATACTGATACGCAGTATTTT. This translates into CASSPGQGNTDTQYF. The chain uses TRBV5-5 and TRBJ2-3; 9 positions agree with TRBD1. Germline values: CDR1 SGHKS, CDR2 YYEKEE (reference sequence). V was pared by 4 bases and J by 6 bases, with 9 bases of the junction left unmatched. The CDR3 loop spans 15 amino acids.

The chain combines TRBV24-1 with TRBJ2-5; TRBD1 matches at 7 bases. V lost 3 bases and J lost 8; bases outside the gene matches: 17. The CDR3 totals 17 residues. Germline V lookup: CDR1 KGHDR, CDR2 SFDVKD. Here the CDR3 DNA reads TGTGCCACCAGTGATCGAGCCGACTTGGACAGGACTGCTACCCAGTACTTC. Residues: CATSDRADLDRTATQYF.

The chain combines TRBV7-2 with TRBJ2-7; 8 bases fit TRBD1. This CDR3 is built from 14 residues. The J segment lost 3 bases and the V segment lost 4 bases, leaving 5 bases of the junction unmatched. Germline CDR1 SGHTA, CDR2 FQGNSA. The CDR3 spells CASSSSDRDYEQYF. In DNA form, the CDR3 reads TGTGCCAGCAGCTCCTCGGACAGGGACTACGAGCAGTACTTC. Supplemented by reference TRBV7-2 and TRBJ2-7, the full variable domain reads GAGVSQSPSNKVTEKGKDVELRCDPISGHTALYWYRQSLGQGLEFLIYFQGNSAPDKSGLPSDRFSAERTGGSVSTLTIQRTQQEDSAVYLCASSSSDRDYEQYFGPGTRLTVT.